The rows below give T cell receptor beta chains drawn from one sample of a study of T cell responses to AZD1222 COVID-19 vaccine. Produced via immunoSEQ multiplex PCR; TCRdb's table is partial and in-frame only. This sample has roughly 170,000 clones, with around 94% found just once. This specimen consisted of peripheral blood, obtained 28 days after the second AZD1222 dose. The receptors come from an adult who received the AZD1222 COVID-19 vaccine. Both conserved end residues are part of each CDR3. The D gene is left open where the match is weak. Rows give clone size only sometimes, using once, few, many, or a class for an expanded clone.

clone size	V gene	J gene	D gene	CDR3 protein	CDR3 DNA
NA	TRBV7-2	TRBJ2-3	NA	CASSFGRRTDTQYF	TGTGCCAGCAGCTTTGGACGGAGAACAGATACGCAGTATTTT
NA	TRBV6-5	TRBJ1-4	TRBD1	CASSLQGRDEKLFF	TGTGCCAGCAGCTTACAGGGGAGGGATGAAAAACTGTTTTTT
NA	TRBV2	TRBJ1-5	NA	CASSRFGQPQHF	TGTGCCAGCAGTCGATTCGGGCAGCCCCAGCATTTT
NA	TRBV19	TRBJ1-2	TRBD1	CASSIWAGGAGYTF	TGTGCCAGTAGTATCTGGGCAGGGGGCGCTGGCTACACCTTC
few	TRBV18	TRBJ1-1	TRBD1	CASSLGTGLPEAFF	TGTGCCAGCTCTCTCGGGACAGGGCTCCCTGAAGCTTTCTTT
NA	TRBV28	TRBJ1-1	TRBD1	CASTPTGTGEAFF	TGTGCCAGCACCCCGACAGGGACGGGGGAAGCTTTCTTT
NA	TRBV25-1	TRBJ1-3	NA	CASSELLSSGNTIYF	TGTGCCAGCAGTGAATTGCTCAGCTCTGGAAACACCATATATTTT
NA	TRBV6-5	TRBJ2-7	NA	CASSYSTGGEQYF	TGTGCCAGCAGTTACTCAACCGGCGGCGAGCAGTACTTC
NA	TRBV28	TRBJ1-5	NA	CASSGLGRALGGNQPQHF	TGTGCCAGCAGTGGGTTGGGCAGGGCTTTGGGAGGGAATCAGCCCCAGCATTTT
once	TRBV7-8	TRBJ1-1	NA	CASSSDVNTEAFF	TGTGCCAGCAGCTCGGACGTAAACACTGAAGCTTTCTTT
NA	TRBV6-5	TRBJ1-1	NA	CASNNGPTEAFF	TGTGCCAGCAACAACGGGCCCACTGAAGCTTTCTTT
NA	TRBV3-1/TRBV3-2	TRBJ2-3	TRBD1	CASSHPSRTGTGITDTQYF	TGTGCCAGCAGCCACCCGAGTAGGACCGGGACAGGGATCACAGATACGCAGTATTTT
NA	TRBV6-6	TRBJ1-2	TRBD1	CASRTGQGSNYGYTF	TGTGCCAGCAGGACTGGACAGGGCTCTAACTATGGCTACACCTTC
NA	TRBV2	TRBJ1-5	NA	CASSDRRPNQPQHF	TGTGCCAGCAGCGACAGACGACCCAATCAGCCCCAGCATTTT
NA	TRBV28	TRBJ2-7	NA	CASSRTQGNGPNEQYF	TGTGCCAGCAGCCGCACACAGGGAAATGGACCCAACGAGCAGTACTTC
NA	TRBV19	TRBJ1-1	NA	CASQTTGLTEAFF	TGTGCCAGTCAGACAACAGGGCTCACTGAAGCTTTCTTT
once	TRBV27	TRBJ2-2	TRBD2	CASKALAGGNTGELFF	TGTGCCAGCAAGGCACTAGCGGGGGGGAACACCGGGGAGCTGTTTTTT
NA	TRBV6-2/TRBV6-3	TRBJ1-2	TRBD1	CASSLGTGTGYFQYGYTF	TGTGCCAGCAGCTTAGGAACCGGGACAGGGTATTTCCAGTATGGCTACACCTTC
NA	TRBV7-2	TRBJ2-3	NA	CASSLMGQGDTQYF	TGTGCCAGCAGCTTAATGGGGCAGGGGGATACGCAGTATTTT
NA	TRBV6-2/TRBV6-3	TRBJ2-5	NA	CASSLAETQYF	TGTGCCAGCAGTCTGGCAGAGACCCAGTACTTC
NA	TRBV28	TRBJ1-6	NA	CASSLQDSNSPLHF	TGTGCCAGCAGTTTACAGGACAGCAATTCACCCCTCCACTTT